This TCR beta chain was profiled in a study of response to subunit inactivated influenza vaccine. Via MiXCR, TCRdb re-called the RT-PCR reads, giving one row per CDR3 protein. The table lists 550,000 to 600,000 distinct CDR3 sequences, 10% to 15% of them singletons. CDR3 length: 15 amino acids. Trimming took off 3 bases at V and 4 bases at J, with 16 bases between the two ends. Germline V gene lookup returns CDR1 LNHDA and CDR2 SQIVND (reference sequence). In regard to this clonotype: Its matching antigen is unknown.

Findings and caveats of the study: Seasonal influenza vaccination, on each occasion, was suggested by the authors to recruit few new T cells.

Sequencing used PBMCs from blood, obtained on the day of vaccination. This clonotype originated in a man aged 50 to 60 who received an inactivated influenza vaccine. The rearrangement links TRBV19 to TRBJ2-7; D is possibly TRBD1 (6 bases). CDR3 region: CASSIRQGTAYEQYF. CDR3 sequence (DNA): TGTGCCAGTAGTATCCGTCAGGGGACGGCGTACGAGCAGTACTTC.